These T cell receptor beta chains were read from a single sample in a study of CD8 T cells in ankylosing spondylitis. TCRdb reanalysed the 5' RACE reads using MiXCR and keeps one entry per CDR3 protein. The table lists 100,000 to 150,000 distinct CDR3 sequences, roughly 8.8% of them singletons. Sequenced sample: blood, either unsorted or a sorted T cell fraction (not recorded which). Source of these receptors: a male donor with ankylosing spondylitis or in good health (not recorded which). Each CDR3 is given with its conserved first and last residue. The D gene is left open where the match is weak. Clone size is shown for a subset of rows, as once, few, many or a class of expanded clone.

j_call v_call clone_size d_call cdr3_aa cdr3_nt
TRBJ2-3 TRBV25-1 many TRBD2 CASSGYNPKAGEGTWDTQYF TGTGCCAGCAGTGGATACAATCCCAAAGCGGGAGAGGGGACGTGGGATACGCAGTATTTT
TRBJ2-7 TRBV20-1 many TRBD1 CSALGASGQVAYEQYF TGCAGTGCTTTAGGGGCGTCGGGACAGGTAGCCTACGAGCAGTACTTC
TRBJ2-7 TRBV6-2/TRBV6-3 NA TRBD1 CASRPGTGIPYEQYF TGTGCCAGCAGACCCGGGACAGGGATTCCCTACGAGCAGTACTTC
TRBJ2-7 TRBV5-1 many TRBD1 CASTPGSQGVEFWRRYEQYF TGCGCCAGCACTCCGGGTAGCCAGGGGGTCGAATTTTGGAGGCGATACGAGCAGTACTTC
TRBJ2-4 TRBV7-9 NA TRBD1 CASSPHISGTGGFIQYF TGTGCCAGCAGCCCTCACATATCCGGGACAGGGGGATTCATTCAGTACTTC
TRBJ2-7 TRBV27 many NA CASSSPGQTKRVQYF TGTGCCAGCAGTTCCCCGGGACAAACTAAACGGGTGCAGTACTTC
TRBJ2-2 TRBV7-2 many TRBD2 CASSQQGLADGELFF TGTGCCAGCAGCCAACAGGGACTAGCGGACGGGGAGCTGTTTTTT
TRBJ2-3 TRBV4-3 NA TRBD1 CASRDTGADTQYF TGCGCCAGCAGGGATACAGGGGCAGATACGCAGTATTTT
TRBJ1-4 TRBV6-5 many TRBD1 CASSYSFDRDIIEKLFF TGTGCCAGCAGTTACTCTTTCGACAGGGATATCATTGAAAAACTGTTTTTT
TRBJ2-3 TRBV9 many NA CASSVVSADTQYF TGTGCCAGCAGCGTAGTGTCAGCAGATACGCAGTATTTT
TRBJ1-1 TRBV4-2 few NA CASSQEVGSNTEAFF TGTGCCAGCAGCCAAGAGGTCGGATCGAACACTGAAGCTTTCTTT
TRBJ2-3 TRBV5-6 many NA CASSPYSSARTDTQYF TGTGCCAGCAGCCCGTACTCTAGCGCCCGCACAGATACGCAGTATTTT
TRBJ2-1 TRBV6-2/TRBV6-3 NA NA CASRPPGDYNEQFF TGTGCCAGCAGACCCCCAGGCGATTACAATGAGCAGTTCTTC
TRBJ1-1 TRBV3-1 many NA CASSPRIMNTEAFF TGTGCCAGCAGCCCCCGAATAATGAACACTGAAGCTTTCTTT
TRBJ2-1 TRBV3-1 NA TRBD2 CASSLRTSGTNYNEQFF TGTGCCAGCAGCCTTCGGACTAGCGGGACGAACTACAATGAGCAGTTCTTC
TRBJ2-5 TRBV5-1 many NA CASSQGHTGGTQYF TGCGCCAGCAGCCAGGGACATACGGGCGGGACCCAGTACTTC
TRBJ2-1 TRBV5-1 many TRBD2 CASSFFGRALSPEQFF TGCGCCAGCAGCTTTTTCGGGAGGGCCCTTTCTCCTGAGCAGTTCTTC
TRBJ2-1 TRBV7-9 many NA CASSLAHSLFHEQFF TGTGCCAGCAGCTTAGCGCACTCCCTCTTCCATGAGCAGTTCTTC
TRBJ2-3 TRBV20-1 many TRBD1 CSAPGTGFPDTQYF TGCAGTGCCCCCGGGACAGGGTTCCCAGATACGCAGTATTTT
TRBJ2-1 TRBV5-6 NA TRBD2 CASEGLAGTYNEQFF TGTGCCAGCGAGGGACTAGCGGGGACCTACAATGAGCAGTTCTTC
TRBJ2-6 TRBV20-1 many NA CSARPPQGSGHSGANVLTF TGCAGTGCTAGACCCCCCCAGGGTTCAGGACACTCTGGGGCCAACGTCCTGACTTTC
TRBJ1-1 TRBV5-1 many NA CASSPLTGGEMNTEAFF TGCGCCAGCAGCCCACTTACAGGAGGAGAAATGAACACTGAAGCTTTCTTT
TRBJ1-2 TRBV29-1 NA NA CSVVGESDYGYTF TGCAGCGTTGTAGGGGAATCCGACTATGGCTACACCTTC
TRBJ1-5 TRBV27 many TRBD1 CASSKLGTASGSNQPQHF TGTGCCAGCAGTAAACTCGGGACAGCCTCCGGGAGCAATCAGCCCCAGCATTTT
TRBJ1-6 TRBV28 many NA CASSERRKDSPLHF TGTGCCAGCAGTGAGAGACGGAAAGATTCACCCCTCCACTTT
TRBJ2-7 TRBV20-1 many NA CSAPDGLEQYF TGCAGTGCTCCTGATGGTCTGGAGCAGTACTTC
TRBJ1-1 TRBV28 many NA CASSFKGRLGPTTEAFF TGTGCCAGCAGTTTTAAGGGACGTTTGGGTCCAACCACTGAAGCTTTCTTT
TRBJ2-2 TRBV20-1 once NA CSASWRKSFANTGELFF TGCAGTGCTAGTTGGCGAAAATCGTTCGCGAACACCGGGGAGCTGTTTTTC
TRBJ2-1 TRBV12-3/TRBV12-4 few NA CASSETGRTYNEQFF TGTGCCAGCAGTGAGACAGGGAGGACCTACAATGAGCAGTTCTTC
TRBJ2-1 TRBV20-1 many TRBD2 CSEAGGPWDEQFF TGCAGTGAGGCGGGAGGGCCTTGGGATGAGCAGTTCTTC
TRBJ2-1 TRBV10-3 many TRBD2 CAISGAGGLSRAEQFF TGTGCCATCAGTGGGGCGGGAGGTCTCTCTCGCGCTGAGCAGTTCTTC
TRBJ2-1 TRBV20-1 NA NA CSARPPGQYNEQFF TGCAGTGCTAGACCCCCTGGGCAGTACAATGAGCAGTTCTTC
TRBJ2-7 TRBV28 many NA CASLLAPRDEQYF TGTGCCAGCCTACTGGCGCCTCGGGACGAGCAGTACTTC
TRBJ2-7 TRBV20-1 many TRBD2 CSARGPPTSGLNEQYF TGCAGTGCTAGAGGTCCCCCGACTAGCGGCCTAAACGAGCAGTACTTC
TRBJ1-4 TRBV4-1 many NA CASSQAQQATNEKLFF TGCGCCAGCAGCCAGGCTCAACAAGCAACTAATGAAAAACTGTTTTTT
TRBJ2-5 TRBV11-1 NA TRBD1 CASSSRLSRDRYQETQYF TGTGCCAGCAGCTCCAGATTAAGCCGGGACAGGTACCAAGAGACCCAGTACTTC
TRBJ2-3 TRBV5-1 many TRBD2 CASSRLADNTDTQYF TGCGCCAGCAGCCGTCTAGCGGACAACACAGATACGCAGTATTTT
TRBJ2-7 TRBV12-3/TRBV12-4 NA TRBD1 CTFSLRARDRKSIYEQYF TGTACCTTCAGTTTAAGGGCCCGGGACAGGAAAAGTATCTACGAGCAGTACTTC
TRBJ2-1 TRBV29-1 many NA CSVEEERPTFIREQFF TGCAGCGTTGAAGAGGAGCGGCCTACCTTTATCCGGGAGCAGTTCTTC
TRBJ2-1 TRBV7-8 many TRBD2 CASSLSPGLPYNEQFF TGTGCCAGCAGCTTATCCCCGGGACTACCTTACAATGAGCAGTTCTTC
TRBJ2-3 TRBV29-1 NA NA CSVEEGGLAVDTQYF TGCAGCGTTGAAGAAGGGGGGCTAGCGGTTGATACGCAGTATTTT
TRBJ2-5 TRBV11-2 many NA CASSSTTGRWPQYF TGTGCCAGCAGCTCGACGACAGGGAGGTGGCCCCAGTACTTC
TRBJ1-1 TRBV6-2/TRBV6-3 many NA CASSKRTRLVANTEAFF TGTGCCAGCAGTAAACGGACCCGGCTGGTTGCGAACACTGAAGCTTTCTTT
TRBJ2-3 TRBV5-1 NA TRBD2 CASSPARLADTDTQYF TGCGCCAGCAGCCCGGCCCGACTAGCGGATACAGATACGCAGTATTTT
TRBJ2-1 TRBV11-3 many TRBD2 CASSAGLAGQTNEQFF TGTGCCAGCAGCGCAGGACTAGCGGGACAAACCAATGAGCAGTTCTTC
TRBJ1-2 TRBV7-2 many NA CASSPSYGSSYGYTF TGTGCCAGCAGCCCTAGCTACGGCTCAAGCTATGGCTACACCTTC
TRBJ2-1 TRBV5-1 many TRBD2 CASTGLAGRYEQFF TGCGCCAGCACGGGACTAGCGGGAAGGTATGAGCAGTTCTTC
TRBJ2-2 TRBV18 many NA CASSPQEGLGELFF TGTGCCAGCTCACCCCAGGAGGGACTCGGGGAGCTGTTTTTT
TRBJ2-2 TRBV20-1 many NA CSAWPRVTGELFF TGCAGTGCTTGGCCTAGGGTCACCGGGGAGCTGTTTTTT
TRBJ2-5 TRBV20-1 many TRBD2 CSASGLWAGGWEETQYF TGCAGTGCTAGTGGGTTGTGGGCGGGAGGTTGGGAAGAGACCCAGTACTTC
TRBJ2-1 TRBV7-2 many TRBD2 CASSPRRTSVDNEQFF TGTGCCAGCAGCCCAAGACGGACTAGCGTTGACAATGAGCAGTTCTTC
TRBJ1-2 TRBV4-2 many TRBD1 CASSQDLGQGVSGYTF TGTGCCAGCAGCCAAGATCTCGGACAGGGAGTCTCTGGCTACACCTTC
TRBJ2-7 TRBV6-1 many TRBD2 CASSERSGSAYEQYF TGTGCCAGCAGTGAACGTAGCGGGAGCGCATACGAGCAGTACTTC